Sequencing of this T cell receptor beta chain was carried out in a study of blood T cells in healthy people across ages. Background on the study: About one barcoded beta molecule per two T cells was the capture yield of template switching. Study-wide findings and caveats: The diversity estimates, figures obtained from one million T cells, were considered underestimates.

This clonotype was detected many times. Its specificity is unknown. Using a J-beta primer mix together with a sample-barcoded 5' primer, a second PCR was run for roughly 7 to 11 cycles. From the 5' RACE reads, TCRdb called clonotypes with MiXCR, one entry per CDR3 protein. The sample carries 1.5 million to 2 million distinct CDR3 sequences, around 36% recorded once. Germline lookup yields CDR1 SGHRS and CDR2 YFSETQ. V shed 3 bases and J shed 5 bases, with 19 bases lying between them. The CDR3 consists of 16 residues. The sequence was obtained from a woman under 40 in good health. V gene TRBV5-1 combines with J gene TRBJ2-3; maybe TRBD1 (6 bases). The material sequenced was blood. CDR3 loop: CASSSEQGIGLDTQYF. In nucleotides, the CDR3 is TGCGCCAGCAGCTCCGAACAGGGAATAGGATTAGATACGCAGTATTTT.